One sample yielded the 21 T cell receptor beta chains listed below, sequenced in a study of PD-L1 blockade in urothelial cancer. Measured with immunoSEQ multiplex PCR; TCRdb has only the in-frame clones, and not every one. In the table there are under 80,000 clones, more than 80% of which are singletons. Time point reported: pretreatment peripheral blood. The input for sequencing was PBMCs, taken around atezolizumab (anti-PD-L1) treatment. The receptor set was obtained from a man aged 70 or older with urothelial cancer.

This sequence joins TRBV18 and TRBJ1-1; D gene unclear. With 3 bases removed from V and 1 base from J, the gap between germline ends came to 15 bases. CDR1 and CDR2 (germline): KGHSH, LQKENI. This CDR3 is 16 amino acids long. Here the CDR3 DNA reads TGTGCCAGCTCACCTAACTCCGGGGATGCGAACACTGAAGCTTTCTTT. Translation gives CASSPNSGDANTEAFF.

The rearrangement links TRBV14 to TRBJ2-7; 11 bases line up with TRBD2. The CDR3 has 16 amino acids. Germline V gene lookup returns CDR1 SGHDN and CDR2 FVKESK. J was trimmed by 0 bases and V by 0 bases; bases with no gene match: 1. CDR3 protein: CASSQDLAGGSYEQYF. The CDR3 bases are TGTGCCAGCAGCCAAGACCTAGCGGGAGGCTCCTACGAGCAGTACTTC.

Ten or more counts support this clone. The chain is built from TRBV7-9 and TRBJ2-7; TRBD1 aligns across 9 bases. The CDR3 is 15 residues long. CDR1 and CDR2 (germline): SEHNR, FQNEAQ (reference sequence). V was pared by 5 bases and J by 2 bases, with 7 bases of the junction left unmatched. In nucleotides, the CDR3 is TGTGCCAGCAGCGGTGAGGACAGGGGAGCCTACGAGCAGTACTTC. Translated, it gives CASSGEDRGAYEQYF.

This chain uses TRBV4-1 with TRBJ1-1, with 7 bases aligning to TRBD1. Losses at the gene ends were 4 bases for V and 1 base for J; bases not matched to a gene: 6. Germline assignment: CDR1 MGHRA and CDR2 YSYEKL. CDR3 length equals 15 residues. In DNA, the CDR3 is TGCGCCAGCAGCCTGACGGGACAGAGGAACACTGAAGCTTTCTTT. This gives the protein CASSLTGQRNTEAFF.

The chain uses TRBV6-6 and TRBJ2-3, with TRBD1 as a possible D gene (6 bases). The CDR3 length is 15 residues. Per germline, CDR1 MNHNY and CDR2 SVGAGI (reference sequence). V lost 2 bases, J lost 1 base, and 10 bases lay in between. CDR3 bases: TGTGCCAGCAGTTACGATCAGGGGCGCACAGATACGCAGTATTTT. This gives the protein CASSYDQGRTDTQYF.

The J gene is TRBJ1-1, the V gene TRBV4-2; D unclear. Trimming removed 1 base at V and 0 bases at J, with 6 bases between. Germline V lookup: CDR1 LGHNA, CDR2 YNFKEQ. The CDR3 runs to 14 residues. This CDR3 reads CASSQGLVNTEAFF. The CDR3 DNA reads TGTGCCAGCAGCCAAGGGTTAGTGAACACTGAAGCTTTCTTT.

The chain combines TRBV7-9 with TRBJ2-3; 8 bases are shared with TRBD2. The trim removed 4 bases at V and 2 bases at J, leaving 5 bases unmatched. The CDR3 extends over 15 amino acids. Germline V gene data show CDR1 as SEHNR and CDR2 as FQNEAQ (reference sequence). The CDR3 coding sequence is TGTGCCAGCAGCTCGGGACTAGGAAACACAGATACGCAGTATTTT. Its translation: CASSSGLGNTDTQYF.

This sequence joins TRBV5-6 and TRBJ2-7, with a tentative D call TRBD2 (6 bases). Deletions cut 6 bases from V and 5 bases from J, with 9 bases between. The V gene's germline CDR1 is SGHDT and CDR2 YYEEEE. The CDR3 spans 11 residues. The CDR3 here is CASTEGNEQYF. In DNA, the CDR3 is TGTGCCAGCACGGAGGGGAACGAGCAGTACTTC.

This chain uses TRBV6-1 with TRBJ1-1; D gene unclear. Per the germline V gene, CDR1 is MNHNS and CDR2 is SASEGT. V was cut by 5 bases and J by 6 bases, with 13 bases left in between. The CDR3 consists of 13 residues. The CDR3 spells CASSTQLESEAFF. Here the CDR3 DNA reads TGTGCCAGCAGTACTCAGTTGGAGTCTGAAGCTTTCTTT.

The gene calls are TRBV19 and TRBJ1-5; D call uncertain. V lost 1 base to trimming and J lost 4 bases, with 8 bases between them. This CDR3 is 14 amino acids long. Germline values: CDR1 LNHDA, CDR2 SQIVND (reference sequence). The CDR3 loop reads CASSIGDNNQPQHF. The CDR3 nucleotides are TGTGCCAGTAGTATAGGAGATAATAATCAGCCCCAGCATTTT.

The V call is TRBV29-1, the J call TRBJ2-4; 10 positions match TRBD1. With 8 bases clipped from V and 11 bases from J, the junction kept 15 bases outside the gene matches. Germline CDR1 is SQVTM and CDR2 is ANQGSEA. There are 14 residues in the CDR3. CDR3 DNA: TGCAGCTCCCGTGGCCCCGGACAGGGGGAAGTTCAGTACTTC. This codes for CSSRGPGQGEVQYF. The variable domain in full, with the rest retrieved from reference TRBV29-1 and TRBJ2-4, is SAVISQKPSRDICQRGTSLTIQCQVDSQVTMMFWYRQQPGQSLTLIATANQGSEATYESGFVIDKFPISRPNLTFSTLTVSNMSPEDSSIYLCSSRGPGQGEVQYFGAGTRLSVL.

The V and J genes are TRBV7-9 and TRBJ2-2, with 9 bases aligning to TRBD2. Germline trimming cut 1 base from V and 5 bases from J; bases unmatched to any gene: 11. This CDR3 contains 18 residues. Germline CDR1 and CDR2: SEHNR and FQNEAQ (reference sequence). For the CDR3, the DNA is TGTGCCAGCAGCTTAGAGGTCTCGCGGGAGGGAAGGACCGGGGAGCTGTTTTTT. Protein sequence: CASSLEVSREGRTGELFF.

V gene TRBV6-1 combines with J gene TRBJ2-1; 10 bases fit TRBD2. Trimming cost V 2 bases and J 4 bases; bases outside gene matches: 2. The germline gives CDR1 MNHNS, CDR2 SASEGT. This CDR3 spans 15 amino acids. CDR3 loop: CASSEWTSGYNEQFF. CDR3 bases: TGTGCCAGCAGTGAATGGACTAGCGGTTACAATGAGCAGTTCTTC.

The V call is TRBV18, the J call TRBJ1-1; possible D gene TRBD1, 6 bases. Germline CDR1 KGHSH, CDR2 LQKENI. CDR3 length: 15 residues. V was trimmed by 3 bases and J by 4 bases, leaving 15 bases between them. CDR3 sequence (DNA): TGTGCCAGCTCACCCTCTTTGGGGGCTGGCACTGAAGCTTTCTTT. Protein: CASSPSLGAGTEAFF.

This clone was seen a single time. The chain joins TRBV10-2 to TRBJ1-4; D is ambiguous. V lost 3 bases to trimming and J lost 8 bases, with 10 bases between them. The CDR3 loop spans 13 amino acids. Germline loops: CDR1 WSHSY, CDR2 SAAADI. This CDR3 reads CASSEQLEEKLFF. For the CDR3, the DNA is TGCGCCAGCAGTGAACAGTTAGAAGAAAAACTGTTTTTT.

The chain couples TRBV11-3 to TRBJ1-3; D perhaps matches TRBD1 (6 bases). The CDR3 totals 17 residues. Germline values: CDR1 SGHNT, CDR2 YENEEA. The V end was cut by 3 bases, the J end by 1 base, with 16 bases between. CDR3 in DNA: TGTGCCAGCAGCTTTTCTTTACAGGGTCCTTCTGGAAACACCATATATTTT. As protein: CASSFSLQGPSGNTIYF.

The chain couples TRBV6-1 to TRBJ1-2, with TRBD1 matching 7 bases. Looked up from germline, CDR1 is MNHNS and CDR2 is SASEGT. The CDR3 runs 13 residues. V shed 7 bases, J shed 4 bases, and the junction held 6 bases outside the gene matches. The CDR3 DNA follows: TGTGCCAGCACATCGACAGGGCTCTATGGCTACACCTTC. Protein: CASTSTGLYGYTF.

This clone was counted only a few times. The J gene is TRBJ1-2, the V gene TRBV9; maybe TRBD1 (5 bases). The germline V gene encodes CDR1 SGDLS and CDR2 YYNGEE. The V end was cut by 0 bases, the J end by 4 bases, with 10 bases between. CDR3 length equals 14 residues. The CDR3 here is CASSVGGTAYGYTF. In DNA form, the CDR3 reads TGTGCCAGCAGCGTAGGCGGGACGGCCTATGGCTACACCTTC.

The rearrangement links TRBV25-1 to TRBJ2-1, with 7 bases that match TRBD2. Unmatched junction bases numbered 15, after V lost 5 bases and J lost 8 bases. Germline V CDR1 and CDR2: MGHDK, SYGVNS. This CDR3 has 16 amino acids. CDR3 loop: CASSSSGYGGRDEQFF. Here the CDR3 DNA reads TGTGCCAGCAGTTCTAGCGGCTATGGCGGACGGGATGAGCAGTTCTTC.

The chain carries TRBV7-6 and TRBJ2-3; D is unresolved. CDR1 SGHVS and CDR2 FNYEAQ come from the germline V gene. This CDR3 comprises 14 residues. The V end was cut by 5 bases, the J end by 7 bases, with 16 bases between. CDR3 sequence: CASSPVASHHTQYF. The DNA for the CDR3 is TGTGCCAGCAGCCCCGTAGCATCCCATCATACGCAGTATTTT.

The chain has TRBV6-1 and TRBJ1-5, with D possibly TRBD1 on 6 matching bases. Trimming removed 3 bases at V and 3 bases at J, with 15 bases between. Germline CDR1 MNHNS, CDR2 SASEGT. The CDR3 is made up of 16 amino acids. The CDR3: CASSESGALVNQPQHF. The CDR3 DNA is TGTGCCAGCAGTGAGTCAGGGGCCCTTGTCAATCAGCCCCAGCATTTT.